These T cell receptor beta chains were read from a single sample in a study of shared T cell receptors in the human thymus. Repertoires were generated with immunoSEQ multiplex PCR, while TCRdb's copy carries only in-frame clones and drops some. The repertoire holds about 660,000 clones, roughly 90% seen once, with around 0.01% in the top ten. A further study also used this sample, focusing on human thymus T cells.

Material for sequencing was thymocytes. The receptors here all came from a boy under two years old with a congenital heart defect. Both conserved end residues are part of each CDR3. Each record gives: J gene, V gene, D gene, clone size, CDR3 protein, CDR3 DNA. The D gene is left open where the match is weak. Some rows have no size entry. The others give once, few or many, or a class for an expanded clone.

J: TRBJ2-7; V: TRBV4-1; D: -; size: -; CDR3: CASSPSGTGNYEQYF; DNA: TGCGCCAGCAGCCCGAGCGGGACAGGCAACTACGAGCAGTACTTC
J: TRBJ1-1; V: TRBV10-2; D: -; size: -; CDR3: CASSETGNTEAFF; DNA: TGCGCCAGCAGTGAAACAGGGAACACTGAAGCTTTCTTT
J: TRBJ2-7; V: TRBV12-2; D: -; size: -; CDR3: CASRLERRGGPYEQYF; DNA: TGTGCAAGTCGCTTAGAGCGGCGGGGGGGCCCCTACGAGCAGTACTTC
J: TRBJ2-5; V: TRBV7-9; D: -; size: -; CDR3: CASSSDGDGGKETQYF; DNA: TGTGCCAGCAGCTCGGATGGGGACGGAGGGAAAGAGACCCAGTACTTC
J: TRBJ1-5; V: TRBV7-8; D: -; size: -; CDR3: CASSLSSGRDVDQPQHF; DNA: TGTGCCAGCAGCCTCTCCTCTGGACGGGATGTGGATCAGCCCCAGCATTTT
J: TRBJ2-7; V: TRBV29-1; D: TRBD2; size: -; CDR3: CSVRTSGVSYEQYF; DNA: TGCAGCGTTCGGACTAGCGGGGTCTCCTACGAGCAGTACTTC
J: TRBJ1-3; V: TRBV5-8; D: TRBD1; size: -; CDR3: CASSSTGSSGNTIYF; DNA: TGTGCCAGCAGCTCGACAGGGTCCTCTGGAAACACCATATATTTT
J: TRBJ2-7; V: TRBV4-3; D: TRBD2; size: -; CDR3: CASSQDDSGIYEQYF; DNA: TGCGCCAGCAGCCAAGATGATAGCGGGATCTACGAGCAGTACTTC
J: TRBJ2-6; V: TRBV5-8; D: -; size: -; CDR3: CASSLVGGSGANVLTF; DNA: TGTGCCAGCAGCTTGGTAGGGGGCTCTGGGGCCAACGTCCTGACTTTC
J: TRBJ2-2; V: TRBV7-9; D: -; size: -; CDR3: CASSLERVGELFF; DNA: TGTGCCAGCAGCTTAGAACGAGTCGGGGAGCTGTTTTTT
J: TRBJ2-3; V: TRBV5-6; D: -; size: -; CDR3: CASSAKLGGTDTQYF; DNA: TGTGCCAGCAGCGCCAAACTAGGTGGCACAGATACGCAGTATTTT
J: TRBJ2-3; V: TRBV2; D: TRBD2; size: -; CDR3: CASSQRVREGVDTQYF; DNA: TGTGCCAGCTCCCAAAGGGTGCGGGAGGGGGTGGATACGCAGTATTTT
J: TRBJ1-5; V: TRBV2; D: -; size: -; CDR3: CASSEGRLTQTRSRANQPQHF; DNA: TGTGCCAGCAGTGAAGGGCGGTTGACCCAAACAAGGTCGAGGGCCAATCAGCCCCAGCATTTT
J: TRBJ2-1; V: TRBV11-2; D: -; size: -; CDR3: CASSFSHSGAYNEQFF; DNA: TGTGCCAGCAGCTTCTCCCATTCCGGGGCCTACAATGAGCAGTTCTTC
J: TRBJ2-7; V: TRBV2; D: TRBD2; size: -; CDR3: CASSDRWGGYEQYF; DNA: TGTGCCAGCAGTGACAGATGGGGAGGGTACGAGCAGTACTTC
J: TRBJ2-5; V: TRBV19; D: -; size: -; CDR3: CASESQETQYF; DNA: TGTGCCAGCGAGAGCCAAGAGACCCAGTACTTC
J: TRBJ2-1; V: TRBV27; D: -; size: -; CDR3: CASSSRHSVDEQFF; DNA: TGTGCCAGCAGTTCCCGACATAGCGTGGATGAGCAGTTCTTC
J: TRBJ1-1; V: TRBV7-6; D: -; size: -; CDR3: CASSFPGTEAFF; DNA: TGTGCCAGCAGCTTCCCCGGCACTGAAGCTTTCTTT
J: TRBJ2-5; V: TRBV29-1; D: TRBD2; size: once; CDR3: CSVAGLAAETQYF; DNA: TGCAGCGTTGCCGGACTAGCGGCGGAGACCCAGTACTTC
J: TRBJ2-7; V: TRBV9; D: -; size: -; CDR3: CASSERAAAYEQYF; DNA: TGTGCCAGCAGCGAAAGAGCGGCCGCCTACGAGCAGTACTTC
J: TRBJ2-7; V: TRBV19; D: TRBD1; size: -; CDR3: CASSPPGTGAYEQYF; DNA: TGTGCCAGTAGTCCCCCCGGGACAGGGGCCTACGAGCAGTACTTC
J: TRBJ1-6; V: TRBV2; D: -; size: few; CDR3: CASSPAERLNSPLHF; DNA: TGTGCCAGCAGTCCAGCGGAGAGACTAAATTCACCCCTCCACTTT
J: TRBJ2-3; V: TRBV18; D: TRBD1; size: -; CDR3: CASSPQGTATDTQYF; DNA: TGTGCCAGCTCACCCCAAGGGACAGCGACAGATACGCAGTATTTT
J: TRBJ1-1; V: TRBV23-1; D: TRBD1; size: -; CDR3: CASSRDRGQGEAFF; DNA: TGCGCCAGCAGTCGTGACAGGGGGCAGGGTGAAGCTTTCTTT
J: TRBJ2-6; V: TRBV9; D: -; size: -; CDR3: CASSVVQLSGANVLTF; DNA: TGTGCCAGCAGCGTAGTGCAACTATCTGGGGCCAACGTCCTGACTTTC
J: TRBJ2-7; V: TRBV7-6; D: -; size: -; CDR3: CASSLSAPQAEEQYF; DNA: TGTGCCAGCAGCTTATCGGCACCCCAAGCGGAAGAGCAGTACTTC
J: TRBJ2-1; V: TRBV30; D: TRBD2; size: once; CDR3: CAWRLEGLAGVPSSEQFF; DNA: TGTGCCTGGCGTTTAGAGGGACTAGCGGGAGTTCCTTCTTCTGAGCAGTTCTTC
J: TRBJ2-2; V: TRBV11-2; D: -; size: -; CDR3: CASSRLAVETGELFF; DNA: TGTGCCAGCAGCCGATTAGCGGTGGAGACCGGGGAGCTGTTTTTT
J: TRBJ2-5; V: TRBV20-1; D: -; size: -; CDR3: CSAGAGETQYF; DNA: TGCAGTGCGGGAGCGGGAGAGACCCAGTACTTC
J: TRBJ2-3; V: TRBV27; D: TRBD2; size: -; CDR3: CASTNGGERRTDTQYF; DNA: TGTGCCAGCACAAACGGGGGGGAGAGGAGGACAGATACGCAGTATTTT
J: TRBJ1-2; V: TRBV27; D: TRBD1; size: -; CDR3: CASSLIVPARGDDGYTF; DNA: TGTGCCAGCAGTTTAATCGTGCCGGCCAGGGGGGATGACGGCTACACCTTC
J: TRBJ2-7; V: TRBV19; D: TRBD2; size: -; CDR3: CATSSGFTYEQYF; DNA: TGTGCCACTAGTAGCGGGTTTACCTACGAGCAGTACTTC
J: TRBJ2-5; V: TRBV7-9; D: TRBD1; size: once; CDR3: CASSPRSRQGARETQYF; DNA: TGTGCCAGCAGCCCCCGAAGCAGGCAGGGGGCGCGAGAGACCCAGTACTTC
J: TRBJ2-7; V: TRBV30; D: TRBD1; size: -; CDR3: CAWSVDRDAYEQYF; DNA: TGTGCCTGGAGTGTAGACAGGGATGCTTACGAGCAGTACTTC
J: TRBJ2-1; V: TRBV5-4; D: TRBD2; size: -; CDR3: CASSSPSGRAWNEQFF; DNA: TGTGCCAGCAGCTCCCCCAGCGGGAGGGCGTGGAATGAGCAGTTCTTC
J: TRBJ1-2; V: TRBV28; D: -; size: once; CDR3: CASSLGRPYYGYTF; DNA: TGTGCCAGCAGTTTAGGCAGGCCTTACTATGGCTACACCTTC
J: TRBJ1-2; V: TRBV23-1; D: -; size: -; CDR3: CASSQSTGNSSNYGYTF; DNA: TGCGCCAGCAGTCAATCGACCGGCAACAGTTCCAACTATGGCTACACCTTC
J: TRBJ2-4; V: TRBV2; D: -; size: -; CDR3: CASSEVGQSQNIQYF; DNA: TGTGCCAGCAGTGAGGTGGGGCAGTCCCAAAACATTCAGTACTTC
J: TRBJ2-2; V: TRBV18; D: TRBD2; size: few; CDR3: CASSPPLGTSGRGDTGELFF; DNA: TGTGCCAGCTCACCACCGCTCGGTACTAGCGGGAGAGGGGACACCGGGGAGCTGTTTTTT
J: TRBJ2-3; V: TRBV4-2; D: TRBD2; size: -; CDR3: CASSQGSGSRGTDTQYF; DNA: TGTGCCAGCAGCCAGGGAAGCGGGAGTAGGGGCACAGATACGCAGTATTTT
J: TRBJ2-3; V: TRBV7-2; D: -; size: -; CDR3: CASSSNCTDTQYF; DNA: TGTGCCAGCAGCTCCAATTGCACAGATACGCAGTATTTT
J: TRBJ2-5; V: TRBV7-2; D: -; size: -; CDR3: CASSKPKTGAGETQYF; DNA: TGTGCCAGCAGCAAACCAAAAACTGGGGCCGGAGAGACCCAGTACTTC
J: TRBJ2-1; V: TRBV18; D: TRBD2; size: -; CDR3: CASSNLTSGEYNEQFF; DNA: TGTGCCAGCTCTAACCTAACGAGCGGGGAATACAATGAGCAGTTCTTC
J: TRBJ2-3; V: TRBV5-1; D: TRBD2; size: few; CDR3: CASSPSGLAGHGDTQYF; DNA: TGCGCCAGCAGCCCCTCGGGACTAGCGGGACATGGAGATACGCAGTATTTT
J: TRBJ2-1; V: TRBV11-2; D: TRBD2; size: -; CDR3: CASSLGGEGPFNEQFF; DNA: TGTGCCAGCAGCTTAGGAGGGGAGGGGCCTTTCAATGAGCAGTTCTTC
J: TRBJ2-5; V: TRBV7-9; D: -; size: -; CDR3: CASSLTEAQETQYF; DNA: TGTGCCAGCAGCTTGACAGAAGCCCAAGAGACCCAGTACTTC
J: TRBJ2-4; V: TRBV9; D: -; size: -; CDR3: CASSVADRKNIQYF; DNA: TGTGCCAGCAGCGTAGCTGACAGAAAAAACATTCAGTACTTC
J: TRBJ2-1; V: TRBV27; D: TRBD2; size: -; CDR3: CASSIHLGRVAGDVAGKQFF; DNA: TGTGCCAGCAGTATACACCTAGGGCGGGTAGCGGGCGACGTAGCCGGGAAGCAGTTCTTC
J: TRBJ2-7; V: TRBV6-5; D: TRBD1; size: -; CDR3: CASSLRTGHYEQYF; DNA: TGTGCCAGCAGTTTAAGGACAGGGCACTACGAGCAGTACTTC
J: TRBJ2-4; V: TRBV4-3; D: TRBD2; size: -; CDR3: CASSQERGAGAKNIQYF; DNA: TGCGCCAGCAGCCAAGAGCGGGGGGCGGGAGCCAAAAACATTCAGTACTTC
J: TRBJ1-1; V: TRBV2; D: TRBD1; size: -; CDR3: CASSEGQGVVEAFF; DNA: TGTGCCAGCAGTGAAGGACAGGGGGTTGTTGAAGCTTTCTTT
J: TRBJ1-1; V: TRBV29-1; D: TRBD1; size: -; CDR3: CSVIHRQGAMNTEAFF; DNA: TGCAGCGTTATACACCGACAGGGTGCCATGAACACTGAAGCTTTCTTT
J: TRBJ2-7; V: TRBV30; D: -; size: -; CDR3: CAWSRGGEQYF; DNA: TGTGCCTGGAGCCGGGGAGGCGAGCAGTACTTC